Reported below is one T cell receptor (beta chain). The antigen this receptor binds is unknown. Base qualities are not recorded, but no much larger clone differs from it by a single base. Patients chosen for sequencing had shown expansion of CD8+CD57+ cells by flow cytometry. Every patient had severe acquired aplastic anemia, diagnosed using the International Study of Aplastic Anemia and Agranulocytosis and Camitta criteria. Patients had received no therapy at the time of blood sampling. In the study, sorted CD4+ and CD8+ blood T cells from patients with severe aplastic anemia and from healthy subjects underwent deep sequencing of TCR repertoires. Patients were enrolled in the USA under clinicaltrials.gov protocols 00001620, 01623167, 00001397, 00071045, 00081523 and 00961064. Ficoll-Paque density gradient centrifugation was used to isolate peripheral blood mononuclear cells. Before DNA was extracted, CD4+ and CD8+ T cells were sorted using either FACS or magnetic beads.

The sample originates from a study of CD8+CD57+ T cells in acquired aplastic anemia (dated by TCRdb to about 2018). Turning to the overall study: On average, sorted CD4+ and CD8+ cells yielded around 3.5 ug of extracted DNA, with a range of about 0.19 to 30 ug. CD8+CD57+ expansion was defined as a frequency above the mean frequency observed in healthy subjects. Study-level results and caveats: Roughly 31 CD8+ CDR3 sequences were shared between patients and controls but appeared highly expressed in patients and within their immunodominant clones. CD8+ Simpson's diversity did not differ significantly between patients and healthy controls (P=0.060).

Including the terminal cysteine and phenylalanine, the CDR3 comprises 14 residues. The sequence is cut down to CDR3 DNA, 42 bases in frame from base 1. CDR1 SGHTA and CDR2 FQGNSA are derived from the germline V gene. Trimming costs V 5 bases and J 3 bases, and their ends lie 10 bases apart. TCR beta VDJ combination and CDR3 sequence profiling used genomic DNA as the template. An Illumina HiSeq 2000 was the platform used for TCR repertoire sequencing. The authors processed their data as follows. TRBV/TRBJ rearrangement plots, CDR3 size and DJ length profiles, and Simpson's diversity index were used to evaluate the repertoires. Whichever DNA sequence was most abundant in the deep sequencing data was defined as the immunodominant clone. CDR3 amino acid sequences were checked for sharing across subjects and were also compared against the VDJdb database and published repertoires. TCRdb reprocessing: public reads trimmed at Q25 with fastp, clones called with MiXCR, in-frame beta chains kept. Rows with one shared CDR3 protein collapse into an entry with the most common genes and DNA. Clone size and V and J calls follow TCRdb, not the original study. This sample lists approximately 180,000 distinct CDR3 sequences; 63% were detected once. The top ten hold roughly 42% of the sample.

Sequencing was performed on sorted CD4+, CD8+, or CD8+CD57+ T cells (not recorded which) from PBMCs. The chain is made from TRBV7-2 and TRBJ2-2; the D gene cannot be resolved beyond TRBD1 or TRBD2, each matching 5 bases. The receptor comes from a human donor with aplastic anemia. The DNA sequence is given as TGTGCCAGCAGCCAGGGACCACACACCGGGGAGCTGTTTTTT. Translated, it gives CASSQGPHTGELFF. The reference TRBV7-2 and TRBJ2-2 proteins fill in what lies around the CDR3, so the full variable domain reads GAGVSQSPSNKVTEKGKDVELRCDPISGHTALYWYRQSLGQGLEFLIYFQGNSAPDKSGLPSDRFSAERTGGSVSTLTIQRTQQEDSAVYLCASSQGPHTGELFFGEGSRLTVL.